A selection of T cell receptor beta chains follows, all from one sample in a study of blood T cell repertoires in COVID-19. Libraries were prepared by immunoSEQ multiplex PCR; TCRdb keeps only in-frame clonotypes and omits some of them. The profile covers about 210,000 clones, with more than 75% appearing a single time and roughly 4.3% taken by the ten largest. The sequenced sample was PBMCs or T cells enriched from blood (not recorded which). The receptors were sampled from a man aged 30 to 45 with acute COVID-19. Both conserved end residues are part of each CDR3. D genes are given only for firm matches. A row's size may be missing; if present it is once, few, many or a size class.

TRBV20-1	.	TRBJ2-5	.	CSASRTPETQYF	TGCAGTGCTAGTCGGACTCCAGAGACCCAGTACTTC
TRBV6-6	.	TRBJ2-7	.	CASSWGGGQAEQYF	TGTGCCAGCAGTTGGGGTGGAGGGCAGGCCGAGCAGTACTTC
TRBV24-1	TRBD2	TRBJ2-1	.	CATSWGGNEQFF	TGTGCCACCAGTTGGGGGGGCAATGAGCAGTTCTTC
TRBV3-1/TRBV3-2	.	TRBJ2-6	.	CASSQDLGGAGANVLTF	TGTGCCAGCAGCCAAGACCTGGGGGGAGCAGGGGCCAACGTCCTGACTTTC
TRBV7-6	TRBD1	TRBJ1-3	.	CASSLLGTGPGNTIYF	TGTGCCAGCAGCTTGCTCGGGACAGGCCCTGGAAACACCATATATTTT
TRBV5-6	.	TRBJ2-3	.	CASSLVSRTDTQYF	TGTGCCAGCAGCTTGGTTAGTCGAACAGATACGCAGTATTTT
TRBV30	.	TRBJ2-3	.	CAWSGTSTDTQYF	TGTGCCTGGAGTGGGACTAGCACAGATACGCAGTATTTT
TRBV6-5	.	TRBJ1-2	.	CASSYVGGEGYGYTF	TGTGCCAGCAGTTACGTGGGCGGGGAAGGCTATGGCTACACCTTC
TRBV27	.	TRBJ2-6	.	CASSLGAVYGANVLTF	TGTGCCAGCAGTTTAGGGGCGGTGTATGGGGCCAACGTCCTGACTTTC
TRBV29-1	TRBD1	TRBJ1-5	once	CSVIPDRVPPYGNQPQHF	TGCAGCGTTATTCCCGACAGGGTCCCACCTTATGGCAATCAGCCCCAGCATTTT
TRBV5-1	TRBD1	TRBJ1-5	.	CASSLGTGGGQPQHF	TGCGCCAGCAGCTTGGGGACAGGGGGTGGTCAGCCCCAGCATTTT
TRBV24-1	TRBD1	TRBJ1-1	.	CATRIRRQGNTEAFF	TGTGCCACCAGGATTCGCCGACAGGGGAACACTGAAGCTTTCTTT
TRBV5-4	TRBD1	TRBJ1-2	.	CASSLGTITGVGGYGYTF	TGTGCCAGCAGCTTGGGAACCATTACAGGGGTTGGGGGCTATGGCTACACCTTC
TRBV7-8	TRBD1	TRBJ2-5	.	CASSRGQGETQYF	TGTGCCAGCAGCCGGGGACAGGGGGAGACCCAGTACTTC
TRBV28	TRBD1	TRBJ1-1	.	CASSSPRQGTEAFF	TGTGCCAGCAGTTCCCCGCGACAGGGAACTGAAGCTTTCTTT
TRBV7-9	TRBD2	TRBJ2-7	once	CASSRAGGYEQYF	TGTGCCAGCAGCCGCGCGGGGGGCTACGAGCAGTACTTC
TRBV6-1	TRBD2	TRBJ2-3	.	CASSEFGTSGGPSTDTQYF	TGTGCCAGCAGTGAATTCGGGACTAGCGGGGGCCCTAGCACAGATACGCAGTATTTT
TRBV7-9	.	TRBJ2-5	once	CASSLGAGIVQETQYF	TGTGCCAGCAGCTTAGGGGCAGGAATTGTTCAAGAGACCCAGTACTTC
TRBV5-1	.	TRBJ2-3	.	CASSGLGGQYF	TGCGCCAGCAGCGGTCTAGGTGGGCAGTATTTT
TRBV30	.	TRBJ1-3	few	CAWSAGGNTIYF	TGTGCCTGGAGCGCCGGGGGAAACACCATATATTTT
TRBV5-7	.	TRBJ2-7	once	CASSLDRVYEQYF	TGTGCCAGCAGCTTGGACAGGGTCTACGAGCAGTACTTC
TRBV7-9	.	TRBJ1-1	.	CASSRQSGAFF	TGTGCCAGCAGCCGTCAAAGCGGGGCTTTCTTT
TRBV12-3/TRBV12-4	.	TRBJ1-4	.	CASREGNEKLFF	TGTGCCAGCAGGGAGGGGAATGAAAAACTGTTTTTT
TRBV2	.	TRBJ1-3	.	CATLSGNTIYF	TGTGCCACCCTCTCTGGAAACACCATATATTTT
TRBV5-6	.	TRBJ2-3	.	CASSAGAGDTQYF	TGTGCCAGCAGCGCAGGGGCTGGGGATACGCAGTATTTT
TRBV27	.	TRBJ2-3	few	CASSHTPGDGTDTQYF	TGTGCCAGCAGCCACACCCCAGGGGATGGAACAGATACGCAGTATTTT
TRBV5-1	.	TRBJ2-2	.	CASSLLGADTGELFF	TGCGCCAGCAGCTTGCTGGGGGCCGACACCGGGGAGCTGTTTTTT
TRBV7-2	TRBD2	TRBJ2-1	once	CASSPGLAGGLNEQFF	TGTGCCAGCAGCCCTGGACTAGCGGGGGGGCTCAATGAGCAGTTCTTC
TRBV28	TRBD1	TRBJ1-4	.	CASTPGTGGEKLFF	TGTGCCAGCACCCCGGGGACAGGAGGGGAAAAACTGTTTTTT
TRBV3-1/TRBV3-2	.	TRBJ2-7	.	CASSPLGEEQYF	TGTGCCAGCAGCCCCCTCGGGGAGGAGCAGTACTTC